This TCR beta chain was retrieved from a study of a mutant IDH1 vaccine in newly diagnosed glioma. Overall study: The patients received vaccinations eight times, in weeks 1, 3, 5, 7, 11, 15, 19 and 23. Broader study findings: It was about 94% of patients that developed vaccine-induced immune responses. Pseudoprogression showed no apparent link to changes in top peripheral T cell clonotypes.

Germline values: CDR1 LGHNA, CDR2 YNFKEQ. The CDR3 sequence is 16 residues long. Trimming removed 2 bases from V and 6 bases from J; junction bases left unmatched: 5. Some clones are missing from TCRdb's copy, which holds only in-frame ones; the method was immunoSEQ multiplex PCR. In the table there are 35,000 to 40,000 clones, roughly 79% of which are singletons. Time point denoted: week 23, last vaccination. Every vaccine dose comprised 300 ug of mutant IDH1 20-mer peptide plus topical imiquimod. This clone was observed a few times. Its specificity is not known. The rearrangement joins TRBV4-2 to TRBJ1-6, with 9 positions matching TRBD1. The input for sequencing was PBMCs, taken from a glioma patient whose treatment included an IDH1 peptide vaccine. This TCR came from a man aged 35 to 55 with glioma. The CDR3 bases are TGTGCCAGCAGCCAACTACAGGGGGCCGGTAATTCACCCCTCCACTTT. As protein: CASSQLQGAGNSPLHF.